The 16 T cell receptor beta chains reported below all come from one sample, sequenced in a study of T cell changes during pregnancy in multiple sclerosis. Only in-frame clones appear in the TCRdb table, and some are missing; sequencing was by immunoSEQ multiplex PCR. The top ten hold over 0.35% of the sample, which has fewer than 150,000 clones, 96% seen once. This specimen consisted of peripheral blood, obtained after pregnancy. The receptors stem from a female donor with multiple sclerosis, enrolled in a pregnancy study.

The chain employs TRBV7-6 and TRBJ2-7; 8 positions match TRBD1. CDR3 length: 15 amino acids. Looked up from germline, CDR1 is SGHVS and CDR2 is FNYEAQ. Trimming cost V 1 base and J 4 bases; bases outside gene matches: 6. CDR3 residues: CASSLEGQGAYEQYF. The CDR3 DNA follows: TGTGCCAGCAGCTTAGAAGGACAGGGAGCATACGAGCAGTACTTC.

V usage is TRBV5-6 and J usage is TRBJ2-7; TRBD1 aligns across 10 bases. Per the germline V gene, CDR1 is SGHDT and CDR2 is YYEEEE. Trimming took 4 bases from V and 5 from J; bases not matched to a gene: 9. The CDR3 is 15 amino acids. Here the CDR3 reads CASSPEPGQGNEQYF. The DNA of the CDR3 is TGTGCCAGCAGCCCGGAACCGGGACAGGGGAACGAGCAGTACTTC.

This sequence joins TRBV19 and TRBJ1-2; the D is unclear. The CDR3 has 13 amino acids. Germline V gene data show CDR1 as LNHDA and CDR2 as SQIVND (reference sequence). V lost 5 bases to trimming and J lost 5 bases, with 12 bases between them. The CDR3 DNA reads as TGTGCCAGTAGTTTAGTTCCTCTATATGGCTACACCTTC. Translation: CASSLVPLYGYTF.

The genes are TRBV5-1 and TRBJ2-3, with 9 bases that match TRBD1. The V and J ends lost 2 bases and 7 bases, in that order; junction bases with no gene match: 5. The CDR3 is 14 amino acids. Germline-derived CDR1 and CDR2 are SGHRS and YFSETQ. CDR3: CASSLGQGLYTQYF. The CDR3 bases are TGCGCCAGCAGCTTAGGACAGGGGTTGTATACGCAGTATTTT.

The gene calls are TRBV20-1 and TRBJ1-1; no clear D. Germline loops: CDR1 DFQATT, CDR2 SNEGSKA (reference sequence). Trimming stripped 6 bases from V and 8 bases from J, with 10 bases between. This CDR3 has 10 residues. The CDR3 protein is CSAMGREAFF. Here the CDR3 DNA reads TGCAGTGCCATGGGGAGGGAAGCTTTCTTT.

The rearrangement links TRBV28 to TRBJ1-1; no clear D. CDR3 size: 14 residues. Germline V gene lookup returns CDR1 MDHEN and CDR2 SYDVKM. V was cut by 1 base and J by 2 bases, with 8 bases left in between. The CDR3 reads CASSLSVKNTEAFF. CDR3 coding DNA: TGTGCCAGCAGTTTATCGGTTAAAAACACTGAAGCTTTCTTT.

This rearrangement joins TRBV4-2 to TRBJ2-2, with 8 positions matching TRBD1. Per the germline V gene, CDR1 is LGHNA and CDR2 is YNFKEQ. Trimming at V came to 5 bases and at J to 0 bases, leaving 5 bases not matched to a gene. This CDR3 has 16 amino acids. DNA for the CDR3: TGTGCCAGCAGCTATGGGACAGGCTCGAACACCGGGGAGCTGTTTTTT. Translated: CASSYGTGSNTGELFF.

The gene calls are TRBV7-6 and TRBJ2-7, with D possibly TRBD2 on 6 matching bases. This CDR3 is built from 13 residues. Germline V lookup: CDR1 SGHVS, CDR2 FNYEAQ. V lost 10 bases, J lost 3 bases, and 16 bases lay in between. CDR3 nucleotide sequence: TGTGCCACCTCACTGGGGGGTGACTACGAGCAGTACTTC. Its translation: CATSLGGDYEQYF.

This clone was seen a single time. The CDR3 loop reads CASSLIGRQDNEQFF. DNA of the CDR3: TGTGCCAGCAGCTTAATAGGTCGCCAGGACAATGAGCAGTTCTTC. The V gene is TRBV7-3, the J gene TRBJ2-1; D remains ambiguous. CDR1 is SGHTA and CDR2 is FQGTGA in the germline V gene. The V and J ends lost 1 base and 5 bases respectively, with 12 bases between them. This CDR3 spans 15 amino acids.

The CDR3 DNA reads TGTGCCAGTAGTATAAGCCCCTTGGGACTAGTGTTCTTC. Protein: CASSISPLGLVFF. This rearrangement joins TRBV19 to TRBJ2-1; 8 nucleotides line up with TRBD2. The CDR3 is made up of 13 amino acids. CDR1 is LNHDA, CDR2 SQIVND, per germline (reference sequence). The V segment lost 2 bases and the J segment 15 bases; nucleotides outside the gene matches: 9.

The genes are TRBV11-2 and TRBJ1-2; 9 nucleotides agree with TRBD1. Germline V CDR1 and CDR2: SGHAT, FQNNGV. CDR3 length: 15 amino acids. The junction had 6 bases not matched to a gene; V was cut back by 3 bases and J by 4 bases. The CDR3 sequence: CASSFGQGQTYGYTF. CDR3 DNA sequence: TGTGCCAGCAGCTTCGGACAGGGGCAAACCTATGGCTACACCTTC.

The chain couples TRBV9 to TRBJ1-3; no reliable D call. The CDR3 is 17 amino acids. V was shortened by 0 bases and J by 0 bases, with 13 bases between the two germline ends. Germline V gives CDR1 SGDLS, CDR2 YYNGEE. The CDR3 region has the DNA TGTGCCAGCAGCGTAGCCCTCACGGTGAACTCTGGAAACACCATATATTTT. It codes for CASSVALTVNSGNTIYF.

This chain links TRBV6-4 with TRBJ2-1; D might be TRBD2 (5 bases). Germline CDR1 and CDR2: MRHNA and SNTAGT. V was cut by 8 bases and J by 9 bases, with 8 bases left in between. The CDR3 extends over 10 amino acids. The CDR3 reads CASRTCEQFF. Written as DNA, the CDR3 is TGTGCCAGCCGGACTTGTGAGCAGTTCTTC.

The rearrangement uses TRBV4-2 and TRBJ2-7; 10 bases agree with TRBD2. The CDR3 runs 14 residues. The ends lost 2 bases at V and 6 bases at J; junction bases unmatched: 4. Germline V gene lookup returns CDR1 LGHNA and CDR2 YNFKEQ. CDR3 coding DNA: TGTGCCAGCAGCCAACTAGCGGGAGTGGTCGAGCAGTACTTC. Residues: CASSQLAGVVEQYF.

The CDR3 coding sequence is TGCGCCAGCAGCCCGTATATCGGCCCTCCCTTGGAGGAGCAGTACTTC. Translating it yields CASSPYIGPPLEEQYF. The V call is TRBV5-1, the J call TRBJ2-7, with no clear D. Trimming took off 4 bases at V and 7 bases at J, with 24 bases between the two ends. This CDR3 region has 16 residues. CDR1 and CDR2 from the germline V gene are SGHRS and YFSETQ.

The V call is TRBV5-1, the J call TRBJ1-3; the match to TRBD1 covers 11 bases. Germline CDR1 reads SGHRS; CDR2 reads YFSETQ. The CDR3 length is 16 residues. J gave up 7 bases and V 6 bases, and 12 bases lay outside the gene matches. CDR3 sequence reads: CASTPGQGAVTNTIYF. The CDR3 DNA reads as TGCGCCAGCACCCCCGGACAGGGGGCAGTTACGAACACCATATATTTT.